Sequencing of this T cell receptor beta chain was carried out in a study of shared clonotypes between healthy human individuals (dated by TCRdb to 2020 to 2022). Broadly, across the study: A few men and a couple of women, aged 18 to 49 years, made up the cohort. For each donor, CD4 naive and CD4 memory were each given three plates, CD8 naive was given two plates, and CD8 memory was given one plate. To estimate repertoire size and how much clonotype sharing occurs between individuals, the study deeply sequenced the blood TCR repertoires of a handful of healthy adults. To increase sequencing depth and limit assay-specific biases, different laboratories used diverse techniques to prepare libraries and sequence TCR repertoires. Per donor, leukapheresis produced somewhere between about 0.8 and 9 billion PBMCs.

Overall study outcomes, separate from this receptor: Sampling was limited to blood, and TCR repertoires in tissue likely differ from TCR repertoires in blood. Incomplete sequencing was indicated by rarefaction of sorted-subset datasets, despite the large sequencing depth. Clonotypes shared by all four sorted-subset donors showed higher generation probabilities than non-shared clonotypes. Naive subsets generally had larger estimated clonotype richness than memory subsets. Pairwise subsampling indicated that sequencing depth was expected to affect the degree of clonotype sharing among donors. The small number of donors limited the genetic and exposure-history diversity represented. Across four donors, roughly 5% of naive CD4, roughly 3.5% of naive CD8, around 2.5% of memory CD4, and 0.3% to 0.45% of memory CD8 clonotypes were shared.

To note about this clone: Its antigen remains undetermined. Base qualities are missing; no much larger clone stands one base away.

V is pruned by 4 bases and J by 5 bases, leaving 6 bases of the junction without a gene match. CDR1 and CDR2, looked up from the germline V gene, are ENHRY and SYGVKD. The CDR3 runs 15 amino acids, cysteine and phenylalanine included. Only the CDR3 part of the read is kept: 45 bases, read in frame from the first base. Using the deep immunoSEQ assay, multiplex PCR amplified TCR CDR3 regions from genomic DNA. For each cell subset, the extracted genomic DNA was distributed evenly across all wells of several immunoSEQ 96-well plates, and each plate served as one replicate. For sorted subsets, each replicate PCR was loaded with about 200 ng genomic DNA, equivalent to 30,000 or so T cell genomes. Purified libraries were quantified with a Qubit 3.0 fluorometer, sized on a Bioanalyzer 2100, and re-quantified with the KAPA Library Quantification kit. A separate single-read 150-cycle Illumina NextSeq 550 flow cell was used to sequence each immunoSEQ 96-well plate. In the authors' own workflow: Because the immunoSEQ output included only junctional sequences and no quality scores, the filtering could not be the same as the filtering used for full-length reads. Sequences were annotated with PyIR, a Python wrapper for IgBLAST v1.9, using IMGT germline references to assign V/J genes and CDR3. Reads with weak V/J assignments (E-value above 1e-6), missing CDR3, stop codons, out-of-frame junctions, or ambiguous translated residues were removed. V3J clonotypes were defined as sequences sharing an identical inferred V gene, J gene, and CDR3 amino acid sequence. The percentage overlap between two repertoires was calculated by dividing the number of shared unique clonotypes by the size of the smaller repertoire. Richness of each repertoire was evaluated using RTK rarefaction, the Chao1 estimator, and Recon v2.1 estimates of unobserved clonotypes. Generation probabilities for all TCRbeta clonotypes obtained by the gDNA method from a handful of donors were computed using OLGA. Here the immuneACCESS table is served through TCRdb, limited to in-frame sequences with V and J called. Missing clones are a known gap in these copies; in checked studies unresolved V genes cover under half, and the rest lacks a known reason. The D gene and trimming were derived from the DNA, and the V and J assignments and clone size from that table. This sample gives roughly 1,500,000 clones in total; around 98% of them show up just once. Less than 0.55% of the sample rests with the top ten.

The donors were healthy, HIV-negative adults who had no recently reported acute infections or vaccinations. Only Caucasian adults living in Nashville, Tennessee, USA were represented among the donors. CD4+ T cells were enriched by magnetic negative selection; naive cells were then positively selected on CD45RA, and the negative fraction formed the memory subset. After blood collection by leukapheresis, PBMCs were isolated using Ficoll-Histopaque density gradient centrifugation and then cryopreserved in the vapor phase of liquid nitrogen. Analytical flow cytometry was used to check the purity and quantity of each magnetically sorted T cell population. Genomic DNA was isolated from every sorted fraction and measured by UV absorbance on a Nanodrop 2000c.

The origin of this receptor is a man aged 25 to 40 in good health. Sequenced: naive CD4+ T cells sorted from blood. Taken with the paper, the label for cell subset or site translates to: CD45RA+ positively selected. The chain is made from TRBV10-3 and TRBJ2-1; 9 of the junction bases match TRBD2. This receptor carries the CDR3 CAISGSGSFHNEQFF. The DNA sequence is TGTGCCATCAGTGGTAGCGGGAGTTTCCACAATGAGCAGTTCTTC.